This T cell receptor beta chain was found in a study of CD8+CD57+ T cells in acquired aplastic anemia. Study context: Isolated CD4+ and CD8+ cells, once sorted, yielded DNA averaging approximately 3 ug.

The CDR3 has 16 residues. V lost 0 bases and J 2 bases, leaving 14 bases between the germline ends. Germline CDR1 and CDR2: SGDLS and YYNGEE. Comment on this clonotype: Its specificity is not known.

Genomic DNA served as template for TCR beta VDJ and CDR3 profiling. TCRdb re-analysed the reads in MiXCR, keeping a single row per CDR3 protein. The sample shows 200,000 or so distinct CDR3 sequences, less than 65% of them seen only once. Study-wide points: CD8+ Simpson's diversity showed no significant patient-control difference. Shared by patients and controls, nearly 30 CD8+ CDR3s were abundant in patients.

This receptor was taken from a human donor with severe aplastic anemia or a healthy control (not recorded which). Input material: sorted CD4+, CD8+, or CD8+CD57+ T cells (not recorded which) from PBMCs. This sequence joins TRBV9 and TRBJ1-1; D uncertain. In nucleotides, the CDR3 is TGTGCCAGCAGCGTAGCTGGAGGCTTTACTAACACTGAAGCTTTCTTT. It specifies CASSVAGGFTNTEAFF.